This TCR beta chain comes out of a study of beta chain features in type 1 diabetes. Points from the study as a whole: Reduced insertions and increased deletions marked VDJ junctions in type 1 diabetes patients. TCRB CDR3s from Type 1 diabetes patients were moderately but significantly shorter in all four CD4+ subsets.

The investigators reverse transcribed all of the isolated RNA, so they sequenced expressed TCRB transcripts. Using immunoSEQ multiplex PCR, the repertoire was profiled, and TCRdb retains in-frame clones only, with some absent. The table lists hundreds of thousands of clones, 13% of them singletons, with approximately 0.021% in the top ten. Purity above 95% was achieved in all sorted populations. As to this clone: The antigen remains undetermined.

The sequencing input was naive CD4+ T cells from blood. The sequence was collected from a man aged 18-30 years with type 1 diabetes.

The DNA of the CDR3 is TGTGCCAGCAGCTTAGTTATGTTAGGGGACAGGGCAGATGGCTACACCTTC. Its protein is CASSLVMLGDRADGYTF. V usage is TRBV7-9 and J usage is TRBJ1-2; TRBD1 aligns across 9 bases. Germline CDR1 is SEHNR and CDR2 is FQNEAQ (reference sequence). Germline trimming cut 1 base from V and 6 bases from J; bases unmatched to any gene: 12. This CDR3 has 17 amino acids.